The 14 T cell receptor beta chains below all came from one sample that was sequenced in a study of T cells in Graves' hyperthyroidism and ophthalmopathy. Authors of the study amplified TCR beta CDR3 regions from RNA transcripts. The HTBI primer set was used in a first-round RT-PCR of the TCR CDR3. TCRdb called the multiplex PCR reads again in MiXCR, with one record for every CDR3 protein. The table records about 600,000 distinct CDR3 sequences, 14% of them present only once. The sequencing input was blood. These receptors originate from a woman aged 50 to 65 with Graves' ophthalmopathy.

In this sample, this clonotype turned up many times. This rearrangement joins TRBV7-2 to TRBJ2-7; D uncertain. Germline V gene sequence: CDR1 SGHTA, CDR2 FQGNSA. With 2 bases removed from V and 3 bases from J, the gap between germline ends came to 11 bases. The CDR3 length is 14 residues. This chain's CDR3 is CASSLSLGFYEQYF. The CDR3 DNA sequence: TGTGCCAGCAGCTTAAGTTTAGGGTTCTACGAGCAGTACTTC. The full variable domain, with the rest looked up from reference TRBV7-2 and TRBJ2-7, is GAGVSQSPSNKVTEKGKDVELRCDPISGHTALYWYRQSLGQGLEFLIYFQGNSAPDKSGLPSDRFSAERTGGSVSTLTIQRTQQEDSAVYLCASSLSLGFYEQYFGPGTRLTVT.

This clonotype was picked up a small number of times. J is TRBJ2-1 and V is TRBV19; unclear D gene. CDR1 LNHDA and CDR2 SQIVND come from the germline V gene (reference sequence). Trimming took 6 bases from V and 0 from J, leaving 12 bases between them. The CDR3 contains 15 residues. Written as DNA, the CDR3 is TGTGCCAGTAGGGGGTTCCGCAGCTCCTACAATGAGCAGTTCTTC. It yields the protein CASRGFRSSYNEQFF.

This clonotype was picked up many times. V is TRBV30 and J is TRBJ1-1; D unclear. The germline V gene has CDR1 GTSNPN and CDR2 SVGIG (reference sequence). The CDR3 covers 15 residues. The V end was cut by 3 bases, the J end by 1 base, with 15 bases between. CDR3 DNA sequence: TGTGCCTGGAGCACATCATACGGACGGAACACTGAAGCTTTCTTT. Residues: CAWSTSYGRNTEAFF.

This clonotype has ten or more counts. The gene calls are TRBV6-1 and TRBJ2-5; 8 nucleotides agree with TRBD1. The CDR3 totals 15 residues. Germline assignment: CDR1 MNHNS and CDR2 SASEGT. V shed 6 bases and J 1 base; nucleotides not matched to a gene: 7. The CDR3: CASRESGGLQETQYF. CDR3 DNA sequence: TGTGCCAGCAGAGAGTCAGGGGGCCTCCAAGAGACCCAGTACTTC.

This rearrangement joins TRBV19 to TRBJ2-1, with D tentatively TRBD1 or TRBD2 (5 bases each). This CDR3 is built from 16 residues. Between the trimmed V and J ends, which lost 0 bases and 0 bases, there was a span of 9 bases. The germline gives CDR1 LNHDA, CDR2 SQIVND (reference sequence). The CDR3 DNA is TGTGCCAGTAGTATAGAGAGGGGAAGCTCCTACAATGAGCAGTTCTTC. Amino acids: CASSIERGSSYNEQFF.

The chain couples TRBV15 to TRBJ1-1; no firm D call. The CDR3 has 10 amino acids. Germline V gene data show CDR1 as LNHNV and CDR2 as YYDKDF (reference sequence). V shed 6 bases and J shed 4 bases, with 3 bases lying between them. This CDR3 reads CATRGTEAFF. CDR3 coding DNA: TGTGCCACCAGGGGCACTGAAGCTTTCTTT.

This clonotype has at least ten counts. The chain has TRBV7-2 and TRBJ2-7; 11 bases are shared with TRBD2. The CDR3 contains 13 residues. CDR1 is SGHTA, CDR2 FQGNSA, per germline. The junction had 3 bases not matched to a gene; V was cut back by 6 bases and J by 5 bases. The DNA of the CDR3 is TGTGCCAGCAGACTAGCGGGAGCCAACGAGCAGTACTTC. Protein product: CASRLAGANEQYF.

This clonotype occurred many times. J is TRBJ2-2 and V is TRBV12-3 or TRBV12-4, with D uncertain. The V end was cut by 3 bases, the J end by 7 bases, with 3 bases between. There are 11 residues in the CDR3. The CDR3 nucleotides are TGTGCCAGCAGTTTTTTCGGGGAGCTGTTTTTT. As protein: CASSFFGELFF.

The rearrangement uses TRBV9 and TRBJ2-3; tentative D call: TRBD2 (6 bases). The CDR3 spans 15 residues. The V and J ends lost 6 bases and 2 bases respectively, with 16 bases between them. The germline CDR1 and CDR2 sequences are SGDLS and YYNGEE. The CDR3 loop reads CASTSRGKLTDTQYF. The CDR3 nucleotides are TGTGCCAGCACGAGTCGGGGGAAACTCACAGATACGCAGTATTTT.

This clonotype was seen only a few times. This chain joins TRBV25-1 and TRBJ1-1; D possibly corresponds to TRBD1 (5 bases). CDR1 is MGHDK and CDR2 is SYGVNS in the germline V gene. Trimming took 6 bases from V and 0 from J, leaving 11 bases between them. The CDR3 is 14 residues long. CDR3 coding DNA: TGTGCCAGCAGGGGGGTCGGCATGAACACTGAAGCTTTCTTT. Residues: CASRGVGMNTEAFF.

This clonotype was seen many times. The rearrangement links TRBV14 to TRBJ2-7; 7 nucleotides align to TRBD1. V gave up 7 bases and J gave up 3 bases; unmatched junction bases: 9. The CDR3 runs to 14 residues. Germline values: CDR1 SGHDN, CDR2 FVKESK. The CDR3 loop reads CASIRQGQSYEQYF. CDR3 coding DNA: TGTGCCAGCATCCGACAGGGTCAAAGCTACGAGCAGTACTTC.

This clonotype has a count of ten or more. The CDR3 here is CALRSGTGGSEQFF. In DNA, the CDR3 is TGTGCCTTACGATCCGGGACAGGGGGGTCTGAGCAGTTCTTC. V usage is TRBV30 and J usage is TRBJ2-1; TRBD1 matches 11 bases. Germline CDR1 GTSNPN, CDR2 SVGIG (reference sequence). The CDR3 totals 14 residues. The junction had 11 bases not matched to a gene; V was cut back by 7 bases and J by 9 bases. The entire variable domain, with the rest obtained from reference TRBV30 and TRBJ2-1, is as follows: SQTIHQWPATLVQPVGSPLSLECTVEGTSNPNLYWYRQAAGRGLQLLFYSVGIGQISSEVPQNLSASRPQDRQFILSSKKLLLSDSGFYLCALRSGTGGSEQFFGPGTRLTVL.

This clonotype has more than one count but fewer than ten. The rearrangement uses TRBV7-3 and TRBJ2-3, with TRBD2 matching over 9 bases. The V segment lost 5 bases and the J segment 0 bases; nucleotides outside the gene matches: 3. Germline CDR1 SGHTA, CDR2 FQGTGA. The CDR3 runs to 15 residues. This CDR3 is CASSRAGGSTDTQYF. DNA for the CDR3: TGTGCCAGCAGCCGAGCGGGAGGAAGCACAGATACGCAGTATTTT. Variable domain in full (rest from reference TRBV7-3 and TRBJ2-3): GAGVSQTPSNKVTEKGKYVELRCDPISGHTALYWYRQSLGQGPEFLIYFQGTGAADDSGLPNDRFFAVRPEGSVSTLKIQRTERGDSAVYLCASSRAGGSTDTQYFGPGTRLTVL.

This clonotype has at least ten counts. CDR3 in DNA: TGCAGCGTTGAGGGACAGGGCGGCTACGAGCAGTACTTC. Translated, it gives CSVEGQGGYEQYF. The gene calls are TRBV29-1 and TRBJ2-7; 9 nucleotides match TRBD1. This CDR3 is 13 amino acids long. Germline V CDR1 and CDR2: SQVTM, ANQGSEA. V lost 3 bases, J lost 3 bases, and 3 bases stayed unmatched.